This TCR beta chain was observed in a study of shared clonotypes between healthy human individuals. The donors, healthy adults who were HIV-negative, had experienced no recent acute infections or vaccinations. The table came from immunoSEQ multiplex PCR; TCRdb's copy has only in-frame clones and leaves some out. Among approximately 2,000,000 clones listed, 80% to 95% were seen once. The clonotype comes from a man aged 18 to 29 in good health. Some clones in this sample may be carry-over from other donors' samples. Sequenced material: naive CD4+ T cells from PBMCs. This sample's subset: CD45RA+ positively selected.

The CDR3 DNA follows: TGTGCCAGCTCACCAGGAGACAGGGGGTACAATGAGCAGTTCTTC. It is translated as CASSPGDRGYNEQFF. The J gene is TRBJ2-1, the V gene TRBV18, with 9 bases matching TRBD1. The V gene end was trimmed by 2 bases and the J gene end by 4 bases; junction bases not matched to a gene: 3. The CDR3 length is 15 residues. CDR1 and CDR2 (germline): KGHSH, LQKENI.